This T cell receptor beta chain was profiled in a study of cytomegalovirus exposure and HLA in healthy donors. Study outcomes and limitations: As confirmed in vitro, three CMV-associated chains were specific for CMV antigens. Using the classifier, cytomegalovirus status was reportedly diagnosed with high specificity and sensitivity. The study labeled more than 150 TCR beta chains cytomegalovirus-associated.

Some clones are missing from TCRdb's copy, which holds only in-frame ones; the method was immunoSEQ multiplex PCR. Of 100,000 or so clones in the sample, 85% to 95% are singletons; the top ten hold 0.85% to 0.95%. Of note for this clone: Antigen unknown.

V shed 4 bases and J 2 bases; nucleotides not matched to a gene: 7. Germline V gene lookup returns CDR1 LNHDA and CDR2 SQIVND (reference sequence). This CDR3 contains 16 residues. While the first cohort had 600 to 800 subjects, the donors belonged to the separate validation cohort of about 120 subjects. This TCR came from a woman aged 18-30 years in good health and CMV-seronegative. Sequencing was done on a sample of PBMCs. This sequence joins TRBV19 and TRBJ1-5, with 8 bases lining up with TRBD1. The CDR3 DNA sequence: TGTGCCAGTAGTAGACCGACAGGGGTCGGCAATCAGCCCCAGCATTTT. Encoded protein: CASSRPTGVGNQPQHF.